These 10 T cell receptor beta chains originate from one sample sequenced in a study of human T cells and chemical hapten exposure. Regarding time point: patch test 1, 2 weeks after DPC sensitization. The sample's treatment: therapeutic diphenylcyclopropenone sensitization with weekly scalp DPC. TCRdb redid the calling of the RACE reads with MiXCR, one entry per CDR3 protein. This table holds 180,000 or so distinct CDR3 sequences, 20% to 25% found once. The sequences come from whole blood, collected in connection with sensitization to the hapten diphenylcyclopropenone (DPC). These receptors were collected from a woman in her fifties or sixties with alopecia areata. Some clones in this sample may be carry-over from other donors' samples.

This clonotype was recorded many times. This CDR3 is CASSLGGLANTGELFF. In DNA form, the CDR3 reads TGTGCCAGCAGCTTAGGAGGACTAGCGAACACCGGGGAGCTGTTTTTT. This sequence joins TRBV7-3 and TRBJ2-2; TRBD2 matches at 7 bases. Unmatched junction bases numbered 3, after V lost 2 bases and J lost 0 bases. CDR1 and CDR2 from the germline V gene are SGHTA and FQGTGA. The CDR3 loop spans 16 amino acids.

This clonotype was detected ten times or more. The J gene is TRBJ2-7, the V gene TRBV6-5; 9 bases fit TRBD2. Trimming at V came to 5 bases and at J to 4 bases, leaving 12 bases not matched to a gene. The CDR3 consists of 16 residues. Germline V gene lookup returns CDR1 MNHEY and CDR2 SVGAGI. Written as DNA, the CDR3 is TGTGCCAGCAGTCCGGGGATAGCGGGAGTCGGTTACGAGCAGTACTTC. This encodes CASSPGIAGVGYEQYF.

The rearrangement links TRBV5-5 to TRBJ2-3; D may correspond to TRBD1 or TRBD2 (5 bases each). This CDR3 has 16 amino acids. With 4 bases removed from V and 6 bases from J, the gap between germline ends came to 21 bases. CDR1 SGHKS and CDR2 YYEKEE come from the germline V gene (reference sequence). CDR3 sequence (DNA): TGTGCCAGCAGCCATCAGAGGGACCCTTCCGGGGATACGCAGTATTTT. Encoded protein: CASSHQRDPSGDTQYF.

J is TRBJ1-5 and V is TRBV14; D not resolved. The CDR3 length is 13 residues. The germline V gene has CDR1 SGHDN and CDR2 FVKESK. The V end was cut by 3 bases, the J end by 3 bases, with 6 bases between. The CDR3 sequence: CASSQGFNQPQHF. Written as DNA, the CDR3 is TGTGCCAGCAGCCAGGGATTCAATCAGCCCCAGCATTTT.

The chain employs TRBV20-1 and TRBJ2-3, with D possibly TRBD2 on 5 matching bases. V dropped 4 bases and J dropped 3 bases, with 14 bases sitting between them. The germline gives CDR1 DFQATT, CDR2 SNEGSKA (reference sequence). This CDR3 contains 14 residues. This chain's CDR3 is CSATQRPGTDTQYF. In nucleotides, the CDR3 is TGCAGTGCTACACAAAGGCCGGGGACAGATACGCAGTATTTT.

This clonotype turned up a few times. The chain links TRBV12-3 or TRBV12-4 to TRBJ2-5; perhaps TRBD2 as D (7 bases). V was cut by 2 bases and J by 5 bases, with 15 bases left in between. The CDR3 is 15 residues long. As DNA, the CDR3 is TGTGCCAGCAGTTTACCGGGGGGCGGTACGGAGACCCAGTACTTC. As protein: CASSLPGGGTETQYF.

In its sample, this clonotype was seen a few times. The chain is built from TRBV28 and TRBJ1-5; possible D gene TRBD1, 5 bases. Germline V gene data show CDR1 as MDHEN and CDR2 as SYDVKM. The ends were cut back, 3 bases at V and 0 bases at J, with 15 bases in the middle. This CDR3 has 17 residues. CDR3 sequence: CASSFRRSGGSNQPQHF. The CDR3 DNA is TGTGCCAGCAGTTTCCGCCGGTCCGGGGGTAGCAATCAGCCCCAGCATTTT.

This clonotype was seen only a few times. V gene TRBV29-1 combines with J gene TRBJ1-1; D uncertain. Germline V lookup: CDR1 SQVTM, CDR2 ANQGSEA. Trimming removed 1 base from V and 2 bases from J, with 8 bases in between. The CDR3 contains 13 residues. The CDR3 coding sequence is TGCAGCGTTGAAGGGGTACTAAACACTGAAGCTTTCTTT. This encodes CSVEGVLNTEAFF.

This clonotype turned up a few times. V and J are TRBV5-6 and TRBJ2-3; 7 bases map to TRBD2. The germline CDR1 and CDR2 sequences are SGHDT and YYEEEE. The CDR3 has 16 residues. The junction had 7 bases not matched to a gene; V was cut back by 1 base and J by 2 bases. The CDR3 sequence is CASSLRLADNTDTQYF. Written as DNA, the CDR3 is TGTGCCAGCAGCTTGCGGCTAGCGGACAACACAGATACGCAGTATTTT.

This clonotype has a handful of counts. The rearrangement links TRBV7-9 to TRBJ2-1, with D possibly being TRBD1 or TRBD2 (5 bases each). V lost 4 bases, J lost 0 bases, and 13 bases lay in between. The CDR3 runs 16 residues. In germline, CDR1 is SEHNR, CDR2 FQNEAQ (reference sequence). The CDR3 spells CASSSKTGPSYNEQFF. Written as DNA, the CDR3 is TGTGCCAGCAGCTCAAAGACGGGGCCCTCCTACAATGAGCAGTTCTTC. Filled out from reference TRBV7-9 and TRBJ2-1, the complete variable domain reads DTGVSQNPRHKITKRGQNVTFRCDPISEHNRLYWYRQTLGQGPEFLTYFQNEAQLEKSRLLSDRFSAERPKGSFSTLEIQRTEQGDSAMYLCASSSKTGPSYNEQFFGPGTRLTVL.